This T cell receptor (beta chain) was recovered during a study of vaccination effects on CD4 cells after COVID-19. Study background: Either the mRNA-1273 or the BNT162b2 vaccine was given to participants as two doses.

Generated by immunoSEQ multiplex PCR, the TCRdb table keeps only in-frame clones and is missing some. The sample carries 20,000 to 25,000 clones, around 72% recorded once. Points on this clone: Its antigen remains unidentified.

The V gene's germline CDR1 is LNHDA and CDR2 SQIVND (reference sequence). Trimming took off 3 bases at V and 7 bases at J, with 9 bases between the two ends. The CDR3 spans 12 residues. Antigen-specific CD4+ T cell clonotypes were called by their expansion after viral peptide-pool culture in ViraFEST. CD4+ T cells were isolated after less than 13 days of culture. People in the vaccine group had not been infected with SARS-CoV-2 before, and their nucleocapsid antibodies were negative. Wells containing over 1.5 million PBMC each were cultured with about 9.4 IU/ml IL-2 and approximately 10 ug/ml peptides.

V is TRBV19 and J is TRBJ1-2, with a possible D match to TRBD1 (5 bases). This sample comprised CD4+ T cells from PBMCs cultured with HCoV-NL63 spike peptides, obtained before COVID-19 vaccination. This clonotype was sampled from a human donor who received a COVID-19 vaccine. The CDR3 DNA sequence: TGTGCCAGTAGTATGCCCGGGGCTGGCTACACCTTC. Translating gives CASSMPGAGYTF. Drawing the rest from reference TRBV19 and TRBJ1-2, the complete variable domain is DGGITQSPKYLFRKEGQNVTLSCEQNLNHDAMYWYRQDPGQGLRLIYYSQIVNDFQKGDIAEGYSVSREKKESFPLTVTSAQKNPTAFYLCASSMPGAGYTFGSGTRLTVV.